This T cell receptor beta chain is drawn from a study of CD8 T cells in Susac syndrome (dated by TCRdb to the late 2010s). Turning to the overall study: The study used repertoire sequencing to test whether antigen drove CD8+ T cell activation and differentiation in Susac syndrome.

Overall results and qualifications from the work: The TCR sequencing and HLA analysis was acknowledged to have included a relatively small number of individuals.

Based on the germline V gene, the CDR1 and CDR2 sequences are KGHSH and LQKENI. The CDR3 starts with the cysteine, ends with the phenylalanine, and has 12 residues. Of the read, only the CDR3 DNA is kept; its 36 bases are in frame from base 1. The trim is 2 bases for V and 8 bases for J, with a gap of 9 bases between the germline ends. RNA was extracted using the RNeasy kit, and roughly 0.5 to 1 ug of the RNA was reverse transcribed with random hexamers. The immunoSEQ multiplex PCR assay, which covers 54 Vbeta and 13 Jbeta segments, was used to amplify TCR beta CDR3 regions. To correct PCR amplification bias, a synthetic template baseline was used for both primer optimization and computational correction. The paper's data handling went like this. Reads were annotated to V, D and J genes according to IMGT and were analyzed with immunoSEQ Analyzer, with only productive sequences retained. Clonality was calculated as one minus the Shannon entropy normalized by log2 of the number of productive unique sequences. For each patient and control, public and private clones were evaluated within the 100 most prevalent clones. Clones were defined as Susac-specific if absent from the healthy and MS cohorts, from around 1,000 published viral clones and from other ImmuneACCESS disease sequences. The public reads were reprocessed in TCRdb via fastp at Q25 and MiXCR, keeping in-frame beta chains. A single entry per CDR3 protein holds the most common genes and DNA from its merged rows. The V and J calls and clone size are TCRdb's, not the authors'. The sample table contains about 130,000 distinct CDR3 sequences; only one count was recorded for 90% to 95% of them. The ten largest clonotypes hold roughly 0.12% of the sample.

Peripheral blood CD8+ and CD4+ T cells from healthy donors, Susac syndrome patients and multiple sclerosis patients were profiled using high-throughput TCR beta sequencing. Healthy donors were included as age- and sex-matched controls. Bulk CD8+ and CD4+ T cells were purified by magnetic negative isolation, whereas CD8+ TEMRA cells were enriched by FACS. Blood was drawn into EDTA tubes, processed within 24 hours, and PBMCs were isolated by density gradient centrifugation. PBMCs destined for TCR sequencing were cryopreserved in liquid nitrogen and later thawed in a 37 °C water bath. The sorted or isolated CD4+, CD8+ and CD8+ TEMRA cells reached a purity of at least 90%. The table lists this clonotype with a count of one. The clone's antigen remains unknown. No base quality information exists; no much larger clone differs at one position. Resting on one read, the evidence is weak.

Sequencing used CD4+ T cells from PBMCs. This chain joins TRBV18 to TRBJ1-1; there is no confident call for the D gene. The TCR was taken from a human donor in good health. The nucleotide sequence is TGTGCCAGCTCACCATCCTTGTTCGAAGCTTTCTTT. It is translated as CASSPSLFEAFF.